Each of the 31 T cell receptor beta chains below was sequenced from the same sample in a study of cytomegalovirus exposure and HLA in healthy donors. This PCR relied on a set of 60 Vbeta primers and 13 Jbeta primers. The assay was immunoSEQ multiplex PCR, and TCRdb's table has in-frame clones only and misses some. The sample gives some 190,000 clones, about 88% of which show up once; 1.5% to 2% is in the top ten. Sequenced material: PBMCs. The origin of the receptors is a woman under 30 in good health and CMV-seronegative.

This sequence joins TRBV6-1 and TRBJ2-5, with D possibly TRBD1 on 5 matching bases. This CDR3 comprises 13 residues. V dropped 6 bases and J dropped 4 bases, with 12 bases sitting between them. Germline CDR1 reads MNHNS; CDR2 reads SASEGT. The CDR3 DNA reads as TGTGCCAGCAGCCAGGGTGTTCGAGAGACCCAGTACTTC. This translates into CASSQGVRETQYF.

J is TRBJ1-1 and V is TRBV18, with D tentatively TRBD1 (6 bases). The germline V gene encodes CDR1 KGHSH and CDR2 LQKENI. The ends were cut back, 0 bases at V and 1 base at J, with 18 bases in the middle. This CDR3 contains 18 residues. Here the CDR3 DNA reads TGTGCCAGCTCACCACCTTTCGGCAGGGGATTCGCGAACACTGAAGCTTTCTTT. Protein sequence: CASSPPFGRGFANTEAFF.

This chain joins TRBV27 and TRBJ2-7; 15 nucleotides agree with TRBD2. Germline V CDR1 and CDR2: MNHEY, SMNVEV (reference sequence). V lost 7 bases, J lost 0 bases, and 13 bases stayed unmatched. This CDR3 has 19 residues. CDR3 sequence reads: CASTDRTGTSGGISYEQYF. The DNA for the CDR3 is TGTGCCAGCACCGACAGGACCGGGACTAGCGGGGGGATCTCCTACGAGCAGTACTTC.

The chain combines TRBV2 with TRBJ2-7, with TRBD2 as a possible D gene (5 bases). Germline V gene sequence: CDR1 SNHLY, CDR2 FYNNEI. The V end lost 7 bases, the J end lost 5 bases, and 15 bases lay between the germline ends. The CDR3 is 13 amino acids. The CDR3 reads CASNPTNGDEQYF. The CDR3 coding sequence is TGTGCCAGCAACCCCACGAACGGGGACGAGCAGTACTTC.

Worth noting for this clone: The junction departs from the called germline gene at one end, perhaps through a read error. The gene calls are TRBV7-6 and TRBJ2-7, with 7 nucleotides matching TRBD1. The length of the CDR3 is 13 residues. Germline V CDR1 and CDR2: SGHVS, FNYEAQ. The CDR3 DNA follows: TGTGCCAGCAGCTTCGCCACTCGGGACAGTTTAGACTTC. It specifies CASSFATRDSLDF.

This clone has more than one count but fewer than ten. The chain carries TRBV5-1 and TRBJ2-5; 7 nucleotides match TRBD2. Germline-derived CDR1 and CDR2 are SGHRS and YFSETQ. The CDR3 is made up of 15 amino acids. V lost 4 bases, J lost 4 bases, and 10 bases stayed unmatched. Here the CDR3 DNA reads TGCGCCAGCAGCCTACCGACTAGCCTGGGAGAGACCCAGTACTTC. Its translation is CASSLPTSLGETQYF.

The gene calls are TRBV7-2 and TRBJ2-5; 11 nucleotides align to TRBD2. This CDR3 is 16 amino acids long. The germline gives CDR1 SGHTA, CDR2 FQGNSA. Germline trimming cut 1 base from V and 4 bases from J; bases unmatched to any gene: 5. CDR3 protein: CASSLEPSGRRETQYF. CDR3 bases: TGTGCCAGCAGCTTAGAACCTAGCGGGAGGCGAGAGACCCAGTACTTC. Complete variable domain (other parts from reference TRBV7-2 and TRBJ2-5): GAGVSQSPSNKVTEKGKDVELRCDPISGHTALYWYRQSLGQGLEFLIYFQGNSAPDKSGLPSDRFSAERTGGSVSTLTIQRTQQEDSAVYLCASSLEPSGRRETQYFGPGTRLLVL.

The chain employs TRBV4-2 and TRBJ2-5; TRBD1 might be the D (5 bases). Germline V gives CDR1 LGHNA, CDR2 YNFKEQ. This CDR3 has 15 residues. Trimming removed 4 bases at V and 5 bases at J, with 17 bases between. In nucleotides, the CDR3 is TGTGCCAGCAGCCCATCTCAGGGTCCCAAGGAGACCCAGTACTTC. As protein: CASSPSQGPKETQYF.

The rearrangement uses TRBV15 and TRBJ1-1; possibly TRBD1 for D (5 bases). The CDR3 covers 18 residues. Trimming stripped 8 bases from V and 5 bases from J, with 30 bases between. The V gene's germline CDR1 is LNHNV and CDR2 YYDKDF (reference sequence). As DNA, the CDR3 is TGTGCCACCCGAAAGCTCGGAGGGGTGAGGAATCGAAGGACTGAAGCTTTCTTT. Amino acids: CATRKLGGVRNRRTEAFF.

A single count supports this clone. The chain combines TRBV21-1 with TRBJ1-1; the D segment call TRBD1 is taken from the table without a DNA check. TRBV21-1 is a listed pseudogene. The CDR3 runs to 13 residues. The CDR3 coding sequence is TGTGCCAGCAGAACCCAGACAGGGGCTGAAGCTTTCTTT. This sequence encodes CASRTQTGAEAFF.

V usage is TRBV7-9 and J usage is TRBJ1-3; D unclear. Trimming shortened V by 8 bases and J by 0 bases, and 14 bases separated the two germline ends. The CDR3 is made up of 15 amino acids. CDR1 SEHNR and CDR2 FQNEAQ come from the germline V gene (reference sequence). The CDR3 nucleotides read TGTGCCAGCGGTGAGGAGGGCATCTCTGGAAACACCATATATTTT. This sequence encodes CASGEEGISGNTIYF.

The V call is TRBV7-3, the J call TRBJ2-2; 9 nucleotides match TRBD2. Per germline, CDR1 SGHTA and CDR2 FQGTGA. Trimming at V came to 5 bases and at J to 5 bases, leaving 12 bases not matched to a gene. This CDR3 is 17 amino acids long. This CDR3 is CASSTQTGLAGTGELFF. Here the CDR3 DNA reads TGTGCCAGCAGCACGCAAACAGGCCTAGCGGGGACCGGGGAGCTGTTTTTT.

The chain carries TRBV11-2 and TRBJ1-3; the match to TRBD1 covers 8 bases. J gave up 4 bases and V 1 base, and 6 bases lay outside the gene matches. Germline CDR1 and CDR2: SGHAT and FQNNGV. The CDR3 has 16 amino acids. CDR3 sequence reads: CASSLASTGGGNTIYF. The CDR3 DNA reads TGTGCCAGCAGCTTAGCCTCTACAGGGGGAGGAAACACCATATATTTT.

This chain connects TRBV9 to TRBJ2-2, with a weak D call TRBD2 (6 bases). This CDR3 spans 16 amino acids. CDR1 is SGDLS, CDR2 YYNGEE, per germline. The germline V and J ends were trimmed by 0 bases and 1 base, with 10 bases remaining between them. The CDR3 reads CASSVGNSGNTGELFF. Here the CDR3 DNA reads TGTGCCAGCAGCGTAGGGAATAGCGGGAACACCGGGGAGCTGTTTTTT.

The genes are TRBV28 and TRBJ2-7; D is possibly TRBD2 (5 bases). Trimming removed 4 bases from V and 3 bases from J, with 19 bases in between. Germline CDR1 reads MDHEN; CDR2 reads SYDVKM. This CDR3 is built from 16 residues. This CDR3 is CASSSAMSRRGYEQYF. In DNA, the CDR3 is TGTGCCAGCAGTTCCGCGATGTCCCGACGGGGCTACGAGCAGTACTTC.

The J gene is TRBJ2-7, the V gene TRBV28; D possibly corresponds to TRBD2 (6 bases). Germline values: CDR1 MDHEN, CDR2 SYDVKM. V was pared by 2 bases and J by 7 bases, with 21 bases between. This CDR3 region has 16 residues. The CDR3 DNA follows: TGTGCCAGCAGTTTACCTGGGGACGTCAGGGCGGGGGAGCAGTACTTC. Translation gives CASSLPGDVRAGEQYF.

The V call is TRBV4-3, the J call TRBJ1-4; no clear D gene. Trimming took 5 bases from V and 0 from J, leaving 16 bases between them. The germline CDR1 and CDR2 sequences are LGHNA and YSLEER. CDR3 size: 17 residues. CDR3 loop: CASSDTGIWATNEKLFF. The CDR3 nucleotides are TGCGCCAGCAGCGACACCGGGATTTGGGCAACTAATGAAAAACTGTTTTTT.

J is TRBJ2-7 and V is TRBV6-1, with D perhaps TRBD1 (6 bases). The CDR3 length is 15 residues. Germline assignment: CDR1 MNHNS and CDR2 SASEGT. V was cut by 5 bases and J by 0 bases, with 14 bases left in between. For the CDR3, the DNA is TGTGCCAGCAGTCTCCTTAGGGGGAGCTCCTACGAGCAGTACTTC. Protein: CASSLLRGSSYEQYF.

The V and J genes are TRBV19 and TRBJ1-6; perhaps TRBD1 as D (5 bases). The ends were cut back, 6 bases at V and 6 bases at J, with 15 bases in the middle. CDR3 length: 15 residues. Germline CDR1 and CDR2: LNHDA and SQIVND (reference sequence). The CDR3 sequence is CASRTRDYSNSPLHF. DNA of the CDR3: TGTGCCAGTAGAACCCGGGACTACAGTAATTCACCCCTCCACTTT.

This rearrangement joins TRBV19 to TRBJ1-2; 12 nucleotides align to TRBD1. With V trimmed by 7 bases and J by 4 bases, 10 bases remained unmatched. The CDR3 spans 16 residues. Germline CDR1 reads LNHDA; CDR2 reads SQIVND (reference sequence). Written as DNA, the CDR3 is TGTGCCAGTAACCCCGGGACAGGGGGCAGGGGCTATGGCTACACCTTC. It is translated as CASNPGTGGRGYGYTF.

The chain links TRBV6-1 to TRBJ1-5, with 8 nucleotides matching TRBD1. Germline V gives CDR1 MNHNS, CDR2 SASEGT. The CDR3 is 15 amino acids. Trimming at V came to 7 bases and at J to 2 bases, leaving 7 bases not matched to a gene. The CDR3 nucleotides are TGTGCCAGCACCCTACAGGGGGGCGGCAATCAGCCCCAGCATTTT. Protein sequence: CASTLQGGGNQPQHF.

The chain has TRBV5-1 and TRBJ2-6; a weak D match, TRBD1 (5 bases). CDR1 is SGHRS, CDR2 YFSETQ, per germline. CDR3 length: 17 residues. Trimming stripped 0 bases from V and 0 bases from J, with 10 bases between. The CDR3 DNA reads as TGCGCCAGCAGCTTGGACGGACAACGCTCTGGGGCCAACGTCCTGACTTTC. Amino acid sequence: CASSLDGQRSGANVLTF. The complete variable domain, with remaining parts taken from reference TRBV5-1 and TRBJ2-6, reads KAGVTQTPRYLIKTRGQQVTLSCSPISGHRSVSWYQQTPGQGLQFLFEYFSETQRNKGNFPGRFSGRQFSNSRSEMNVSTLELGDSALYLCASSLDGQRSGANVLTFGAGSRLTVL.

Notes on this clone: One end of the junction varies from germline; a read error may be responsible. This chain uses TRBV6-5 with TRBJ2-7; tentatively, D is TRBD2 (5 bases). CDR3 length equals 15 residues. In germline, CDR1 is MNHEY, CDR2 SVGAGI. CDR3: CASSYRYGLAYGQYF. DNA for the CDR3: TGTGCCAGCAGTTACCGGTACGGTCTAGCCTACGGGCAGTACTTC.

The chain joins TRBV14 to TRBJ1-2; TRBD1 might be the D (6 bases). Germline CDR1 reads SGHDN; CDR2 reads FVKESK. Deletions cut 4 bases from V and 9 bases from J, with 18 bases between. The CDR3 covers 14 residues. The CDR3 nucleotides are TGTGCCAGCAGCCGCAGACAGGCGGCTATTAGCTACACCTTC. Translation: CASSRRQAAISYTF.

The chain uses TRBV2 and TRBJ2-7; no definite D call. The CDR3 length is 16 residues. Germline V gives CDR1 SNHLY, CDR2 FYNNEI. V shed 6 bases and J shed 0 bases, with 18 bases lying between them. The CDR3 DNA reads as TGTGCCAGCAGACCTAGACCGTCTACCAGCTCCTACGAGCAGTACTTC. This codes for CASRPRPSTSSYEQYF.

The rearrangement joins TRBV6-1 to TRBJ2-5; 10 bases fit TRBD1. This CDR3 spans 12 amino acids. The J segment lost 7 bases and the V segment lost 8 bases, leaving 4 bases of the junction unmatched. Germline CDR1 and CDR2: MNHNS and SASEGT. The CDR3 DNA reads as TGTGCCAGCGCCCGGGACAGGGGGACCCAGTACTTC. Translation: CASARDRGTQYF.

Concerning this clone itself: Compared with germline, one end of the junction differs, possibly owing to a read error. This rearrangement joins TRBV7-9 to TRBJ2-7, with D perhaps TRBD2 (6 bases). From germline, CDR1 is SEHNR and CDR2 FQNEAQ (reference sequence). This CDR3 region has 12 residues. CDR3 loop: CSSSLGAGEQYF. CDR3 DNA: TGTTCCAGCAGCCTAGGAGCGGGCGAGCAGTACTTC.

V and J are TRBV5-6 and TRBJ2-1; the match to TRBD2 covers 9 bases. Germline V gives CDR1 SGHDT, CDR2 YYEEEE. V shed 8 bases, J shed 5 bases, and the junction held 8 bases outside the gene matches. This CDR3 contains 14 residues. CDR3 bases: TGTGCCAGTAGCGGGGGCCCTAGGGACAATGAGCAGTTCTTC. It translates to CASSGGPRDNEQFF.

Only one count was recorded for this clone. The V and J genes are TRBV7-9 and TRBJ1-1; D is undetermined. The V gene lost 6 bases and the J gene lost 4 bases, with 15 bases spanning the gap. This CDR3 comprises 14 residues. Germline-derived CDR1 and CDR2 are SEHNR and FQNEAQ (reference sequence). CDR3 DNA: TGTGCCAGCAGACGGGGTTCGGTGGGCACTGAAGCTTTCTTT. This sequence encodes CASRRGSVGTEAFF.

The V and J genes are TRBV5-6 and TRBJ2-5; maybe TRBD2 (7 bases). Judging by the DNA end, TRBJ2-7 fits better; the J call may be wrong. Germline CDR1 and CDR2: SGHDT and YYEEEE. The CDR3 is made up of 17 amino acids. CDR3 bases: TGTGCCAGCAGCTTTGGGAGGGCGGGGACATACTCCTACGAGCAGTACTTC. It is translated as CASSFGRAGTYSYEQYF.

This chain uses TRBV6-6 with TRBJ2-5, with a tentative D call TRBD2 (6 bases). Trimming stripped 8 bases from V and 4 bases from J, with 11 bases between. From germline, CDR1 is MNHNY and CDR2 SVGAGI (reference sequence). The CDR3 is 12 residues long. The DNA for the CDR3 is TGTGCCAGCGGGAGGCTAGGAGAGACCCAGTACTTC. Its translation: CASGRLGETQYF.